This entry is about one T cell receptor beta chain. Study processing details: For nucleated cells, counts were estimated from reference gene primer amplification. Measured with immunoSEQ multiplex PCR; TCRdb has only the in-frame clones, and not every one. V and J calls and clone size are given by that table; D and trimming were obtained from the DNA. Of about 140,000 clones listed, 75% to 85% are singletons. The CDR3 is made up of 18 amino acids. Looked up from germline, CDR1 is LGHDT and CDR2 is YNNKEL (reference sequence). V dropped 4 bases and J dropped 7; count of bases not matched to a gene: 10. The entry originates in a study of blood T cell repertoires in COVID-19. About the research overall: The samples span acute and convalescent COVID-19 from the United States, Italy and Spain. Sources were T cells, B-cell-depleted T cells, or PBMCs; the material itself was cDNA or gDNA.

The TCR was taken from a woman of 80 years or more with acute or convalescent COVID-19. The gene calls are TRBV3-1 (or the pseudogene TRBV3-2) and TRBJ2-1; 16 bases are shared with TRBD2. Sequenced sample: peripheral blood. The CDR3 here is CASSPYPPGLAGGNEQFF. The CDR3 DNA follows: TGTGCCAGCAGCCCTTATCCTCCGGGACTAGCGGGAGGGAATGAGCAGTTCTTC.